The sequence of this T cell receptor (beta chain) was determined in a study of blood T cell repertoires in COVID-19. In its sample, this clone was seen once. Generated by immunoSEQ multiplex PCR, the TCRdb table keeps only in-frame clones and is missing some. The sample lists more than 150,000 clones, approximately 82% occurring once. The CDR3 length is 12 residues. Trimming removed 5 bases from V and 9 bases from J, with 8 bases in between. V and J are TRBV12-3 or TRBV12-4 and TRBJ1-6, with no clear D. The receptor's source is a woman aged 50 to 60 with acute or convalescent COVID-19. Sequenced sample: peripheral blood. The chain's CDR3 is CASSLKASPLHF. DNA of the CDR3: TGTGCCAGCAGTCTCAAAGCTTCACCCCTCCACTTT.